This entry is about one TCR beta chain. This clone's antigen is unknown. Base qualities were left out, and no much larger clone turns up one base away. TCRbeta CDR3 regions were amplified from genomic DNA by means of the immunoSEQ Assay, a bias-controlled multiplex PCR. The study's processing was this. The number of nucleated cells in each sample was estimated by amplification of reference gene primers within the assay. Sequence reads were collapsed and filtered to measure the absolute abundance of every unique TCRbeta CDR3 rearrangement. For each sample, productive Simpson clonality was calculated as the square root of Simpson's diversity index across productive rearrangements. The source is immuneACCESS, and TCRdb retained only in-frame sequences with V and J called. Part of the clones is not carried over; for the studies checked, unresolved V genes explain less than half of this, and the remainder is unexplained. The V and J calls and clone size are taken from that table; D and trimming were inferred from the DNA. This sample holds tens of thousands of clones; about 91% were observed only once. Around 2.4% of the sample goes to the ten largest clones.

V and J are truncated by 1 base and 6 bases respectively, leaving an intervening sequence of 13 bases. CDR1 and CDR2, per the germline V gene, are MGHRA and YSYEKL. From cysteine to phenylalanine, the CDR3 is 15 amino acids long. The read is trimmed to its CDR3 DNA, 45 bases read in frame from base 1. This specimen comes from a study of blood T cell repertoires in COVID-19 (dated by TCRdb to 2018 to 2021). In the study overall: Collaborator samples came from the United States, Italy and Spain and covered acute and convalescent phases of COVID-19. The dataset comprised deeply sampled blood TCRbeta repertoires from subjects exposed to, actively infected with, or recovered from COVID-19. Samples were obtained from the ongoing ImmuneRACE study (first 160 participants) and from 1,200 or so subjects provided by 6 global collaborators. The repertoires were made available in a free public database intended to serve as a resource for research on the immune response to SARS-CoV-2. A de-identified subject ID, COVID-19 status, age in years and sex were almost always included in the sample metadata. The material from the prospective study consisted of cDNA or gDNA derived from T cells, B-cell-depleted T cells, or PBMCs. Where HLA class I and class II types were available, the types were taken from metadata supplied by the sample provider, not from assay-based typing. Study-wide conclusions, independent of this receptor: The quantity of clinical and demographic metadata differed by source and by participant and was supplied without curation.

The collaborating institutions used their own protocols to collect whole blood in K2EDTA tubes. For TCRbeta analysis, collaborator samples were shipped as frozen whole blood, as isolated PBMCs, or as DNA extracted from either sample type. Recombination joined TRBV4-1 with TRBJ1-5, with TRBD1 tentatively as D gene (6 bases match). The receptor comes from a man aged 50-60 years with active COVID-19. Sequenced material: peripheral blood. The CDR3 reads CASSQGVQGAQPQHF. In nucleotide form, the sequence is TGCGCCAGCAGCCAAGGGGTACAGGGTGCTCAGCCCCAGCATTTT.